The 17 T cell receptor beta chains below all came from one sample that was sequenced in a study of shared clonotypes between healthy human individuals. Profiled with immunoSEQ multiplex PCR; TCRdb holds only in-frame clones, not every one. The sample has millions of clones, around 96% seen once. Naivety among CD8 cells was defined by CD45RO negativity and positive CCR7 selection, thereby excluding terminally differentiated effector memory CD45RA+ cells. Specimen: naive CD8+ T cells sorted from blood. These receptors were collected from a man between 18 and 35 years old in good health.

The chain recombines TRBV5-1 with TRBJ1-1; 7 bases fit TRBD1. Germline CDR1 SGHRS, CDR2 YFSETQ. This CDR3 has 15 residues. With V trimmed by 2 bases and J by 5 bases, 9 bases remained unmatched. DNA of the CDR3: TGCGCCAGCAGCTTTCAGCAGGGGGACCGTACTGAAGCTTTCTTT. It specifies CASSFQQGDRTEAFF.

V is TRBV28 and J is TRBJ1-1; TRBD1 might be the D (5 bases). CDR3 length: 16 residues. Trimming shortened V by 1 base and J by 1 base, and 13 bases separated the two germline ends. CDR1 MDHEN and CDR2 SYDVKM come from the germline V gene. The DNA for the CDR3 is TGTGCCAGCAGTTTATTCCAGGGAGGGGAGAACACTGAAGCTTTCTTT. Translating it yields CASSLFQGGENTEAFF.

Details on this clone: In the same sample, other DNA sequences code for this CDR3. V and J are TRBV11-3 and TRBJ2-2; D uncertain. Trimming removed 1 base from V and 4 bases from J, with 4 bases in between. CDR3 length: 13 amino acids. Per germline, CDR1 SGHNT and CDR2 YENEEA. This CDR3 is CASSLGTTGELFF. CDR3 nucleotides: TGTGCCAGCAGCTTAGGCACCACCGGGGAGCTGTTTTTT.

The V gene is TRBV29-1, the J gene TRBJ2-1; D gene ambiguous. Germline values: CDR1 SQVTM, CDR2 ANQGSEA. This CDR3 region has 10 residues. The V end was cut by 7 bases, the J end by 7 bases, with 8 bases between. The CDR3 reads CSAYQNEQFF. CDR3 nucleotides: TGCAGCGCCTATCAAAATGAGCAGTTCTTC.

The chain carries TRBV10-3 and TRBJ1-3, with D unresolved. Trimming removed 11 bases from V and 4 bases from J, with 15 bases in between. The CDR3 runs 13 residues. Germline V CDR1 and CDR2: ENHRY, SYGVKD. The CDR3 reads CASADLGGNTIYF. In DNA, the CDR3 is TGTGCCTCAGCGGATCTTGGAGGAAACACCATATATTTT.

About this clone: The sample has other DNA sequences that encode this CDR3 too. The J gene is TRBJ2-7, the V gene TRBV4-1; D is possibly TRBD2 (6 bases). With 1 base removed from V and 4 bases from J, the gap between germline ends came to 8 bases. The CDR3 is 13 amino acids. Germline assignment: CDR1 MGHRA and CDR2 YSYEKL. This chain's CDR3 is CASSQGGGYEQYF. CDR3 in DNA: TGCGCCAGCAGCCAAGGGGGAGGATACGAGCAGTACTTC.

This clone was counted between two and nine times. This chain links TRBV29-1 with TRBJ1-1, with a tentative D call TRBD1 (5 bases). V lost 5 bases and J lost 5, with 12 bases in between. Germline values: CDR1 SQVTM, CDR2 ANQGSEA. The CDR3 has 12 amino acids. The CDR3 sequence: CSVFQGTTEAFF. In nucleotides, the CDR3 is TGCAGCGTTTTCCAGGGAACTACTGAAGCTTTCTTT.

The chain combines TRBV28 with TRBJ2-7, with unresolved D. V lost 5 bases and J 2 bases, leaving 7 bases between the germline ends. Germline V gives CDR1 MDHEN, CDR2 SYDVKM. This CDR3 has 12 residues. CDR3 protein: CASSQAPYEQYF. CDR3 DNA sequence: TGTGCCAGCAGTCAAGCCCCCTACGAGCAGTACTTC. Full variable domain (outside the CDR3, taken from reference TRBV28 and TRBJ2-7): DVKVTQSSRYLVKRTGEKVFLECVQDMDHENMFWYRQDPGLGLRLIYFSYDVKMKEKGDIPEGYSVSREKKERFSLILESASTNQTSMYLCASSQAPYEQYFGPGTRLTVT.

This chain links TRBV27 with TRBJ1-2; D is uncertain. This CDR3 region has 14 residues. CDR1 is MNHEY, CDR2 SMNVEV, per germline (reference sequence). With 0 bases removed from V and 8 bases from J, the gap between germline ends came to 13 bases. The CDR3 here is CASSLSGFAVGYTF. CDR3 in DNA: TGTGCCAGCAGTTTATCCGGGTTTGCTGTCGGCTACACCTTC.

Of note for this clone: The sample carries other DNA sequences with the same CDR3. The chain combines TRBV7-9 with TRBJ1-2; the D gene is possibly TRBD1 (5 bases). The germline gives CDR1 SEHNR, CDR2 FQNEAQ (reference sequence). This CDR3 contains 12 residues. Trimming removed 1 base from V and 8 bases from J, with 8 bases in between. The CDR3 is CASSLGGTGYTF. In nucleotides, the CDR3 is TGTGCCAGCAGCTTAGGGGGGACCGGCTACACCTTC.

This chain joins TRBV29-1 and TRBJ2-1; D call uncertain. Germline V CDR1 and CDR2: SQVTM, ANQGSEA. There are 11 residues in the CDR3. V was shortened by 5 bases and J by 5 bases, with 7 bases between the two germline ends. The CDR3 loop reads CSVYTNNEQFF. The CDR3, as DNA: TGCAGCGTTTACACCAACAATGAGCAGTTCTTC.

About this clone: Other DNA sequences of this sample code for an identical CDR3. The V gene is TRBV27, the J gene TRBJ2-7, with 7 nucleotides matching TRBD1. The germline V gene encodes CDR1 MNHEY and CDR2 SMNVEV (reference sequence). The CDR3 runs 15 residues. V lost 5 bases, J lost 2 bases, and 9 bases stayed unmatched. The DNA of the CDR3 is TGTGCCAGCAGTCCCACACCGGGACAGACCTACGAGCAGTACTTC. This translates into CASSPTPGQTYEQYF.

This clone was recorded once. This sequence joins TRBV29-1 and TRBJ2-1, with a possible D match to TRBD2 (6 bases). This CDR3 has 13 residues. The germline gives CDR1 SQVTM, CDR2 ANQGSEA. V lost 7 bases, J lost 4 bases, and 14 bases lay in between. As DNA, the CDR3 is TGCAGCGCGATGTCGGGGGATTACAATGAGCAGTTCTTC. Translated, it gives CSAMSGDYNEQFF.

V gene TRBV7-9 combines with J gene TRBJ2-7; 7 positions match TRBD1. Germline values: CDR1 SEHNR, CDR2 FQNEAQ (reference sequence). Trimming at V came to 1 base and at J to 3 bases, leaving 6 bases not matched to a gene. The CDR3 is 15 amino acids. In DNA, the CDR3 is TGTGCCAGCAGCTTAGGACAGGGTTACATCTACGAGCAGTACTTC. Amino acids: CASSLGQGYIYEQYF.

V gene TRBV15 combines with J gene TRBJ1-1; D gene uncertain. Trimming left V 0 bases short and J 1 base short, with 15 bases between. Germline V gene lookup returns CDR1 LNHNV and CDR2 YYDKDF (reference sequence). This CDR3 region has 17 residues. The CDR3 nucleotides are TGTGCCACCAGCAGAGATTCGGCCGACTCCCCGAACACTGAAGCTTTCTTT. Protein product: CATSRDSADSPNTEAFF.

This chain connects TRBV19 to TRBJ2-1; perhaps TRBD2 as D (6 bases). CDR3 length: 13 residues. Germline CDR1 reads LNHDA; CDR2 reads SQIVND (reference sequence). V was shortened by 8 bases and J by 2 bases, with 10 bases between the two germline ends. CDR3 region: CASRSGPYNEQFF. The CDR3 DNA reads as TGTGCCAGTCGTAGCGGTCCCTACAATGAGCAGTTCTTC. Complete variable domain (other parts from reference TRBV19 and TRBJ2-1): DGGITQSPKYLFRKEGQNVTLSCEQNLNHDAMYWYRQDPGQGLRLIYYSQIVNDFQKGDIAEGYSVSREKKESFPLTVTSAQKNPTAFYLCASRSGPYNEQFFGPGTRLTVL.

This clone appeared a single time. This specimen includes other DNA sequences encoding the same CDR3. The chain uses TRBV5-6 and TRBJ1-2; no clear D gene. Between the trimmed V and J ends, which lost 0 bases and 8 bases, there was a span of 11 bases. The CDR3 totals 13 residues. Per the germline V gene, CDR1 is SGHDT and CDR2 is YYEEEE. The CDR3 reads CASSLGGGGGYTF. The DNA of the CDR3 is TGTGCCAGCAGCTTGGGGGGAGGCGGCGGCTACACCTTC.